This T cell receptor beta chain was sequenced during a study of OX40 agonist ivuxolimab in advanced cancers. Study information: Each dose-escalation patient presented with hepatocellular carcinoma, melanoma, renal cell or head and neck cancer.

Study conclusions and caveats: Clonal expansion in partial responders at 0.1-3.0 mg/kg ranked among the lowest.

The V end lost 0 bases, the J end lost 4 bases, and 7 bases lay between the germline ends. Germline V gene data show CDR1 as SGHRS and CDR2 as YFSETQ. The length of the CDR3 is 13 residues. Assay used: immunoSEQ multiplex PCR; TCRdb lists only in-frame clones, some missing. The sample carries 96,000 or so clones, around 91% recorded once. For this clone: Its antigen is still unknown.

This receptor was identified in an adult with an advanced solid tumor such as melanoma, head and neck, liver or kidney cancer. This specimen was CD4+ or CD8+ T cells sorted from blood, taken in a trial of the OX40 agonist ivuxolimab. The chain recombines TRBV5-1 with TRBJ1-2, with D unclear. CDR3 region: CASSLDGRYGYTF. CDR3 bases: TGCGCCAGCAGCTTGGACGGCCGCTATGGCTACACCTTC.